This T cell receptor beta chain was documented in a study of blood T cell repertoires in COVID-19. Study in general: The samples span acute and convalescent COVID-19 from the United States, Italy and Spain.

TCRdb keeps only in-frame clones here, not all; method: immunoSEQ multiplex PCR. The sample shows roughly 200,000 clones, roughly 90% of them seen only once. Participants were aged roughly 18 to 89 years from around 24 US areas. Cohort 3 recovery required two negative PCRs, clearance, or symptom resolution. The CDR3 is made up of 16 amino acids. Per germline, CDR1 SGHRS and CDR2 YFSETQ. Deletions cut 1 base from V and 3 bases from J, with 17 bases between. The TCR originated in a woman aged 25 to 39 who had recovered from COVID-19. This chain connects TRBV5-1 to TRBJ2-7, with D tentatively TRBD2 (6 bases). Sequencing input: PBMCs or T cells enriched from blood (not recorded which). This chain's CDR3 is CASSLWGGTGIYEQYF. CDR3 DNA sequence: TGCGCCAGCAGCTTGTGGGGCGGGACGGGCATCTACGAGCAGTACTTC.